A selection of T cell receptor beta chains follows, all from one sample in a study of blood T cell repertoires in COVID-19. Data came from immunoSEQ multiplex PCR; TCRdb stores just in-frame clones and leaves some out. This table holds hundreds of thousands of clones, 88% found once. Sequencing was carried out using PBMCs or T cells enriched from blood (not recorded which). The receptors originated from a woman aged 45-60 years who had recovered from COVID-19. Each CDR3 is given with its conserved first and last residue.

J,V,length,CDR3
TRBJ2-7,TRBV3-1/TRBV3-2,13,CASSHGTSYEQYF
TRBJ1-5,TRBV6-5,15,CASNTDRVSNQPQHF
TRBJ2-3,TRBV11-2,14,CATRSSGSSDTQYF
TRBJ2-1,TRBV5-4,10,CAYRGDGQFF
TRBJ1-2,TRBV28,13,CASRPGGGYGYTF
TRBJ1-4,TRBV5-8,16,CASSRMNTGGNEKLFF
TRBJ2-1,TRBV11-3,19,CASSPHRVRDRGPYNEQFF
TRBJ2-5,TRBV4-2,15,CASSPLSAEQETQYF
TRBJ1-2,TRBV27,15,CASSRNREFNYGYTF
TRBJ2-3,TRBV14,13,CASSHQGIDTQYF
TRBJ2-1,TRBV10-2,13,CASSTGTDNEQFF
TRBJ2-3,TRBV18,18,CASSPIPTSGDSTDTQYF
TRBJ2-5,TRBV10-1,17,CASSEPLLAGEKETQYF
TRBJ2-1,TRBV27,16,CASSSLAGGITMRQFF
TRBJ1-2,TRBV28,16,CASGDLDRAIRSGYTF
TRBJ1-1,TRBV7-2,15,CASSFGTAVNTEAFF
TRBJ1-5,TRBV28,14,CALTPGGGNQPQHF
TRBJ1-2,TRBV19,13,CASSDRDSYGYTF
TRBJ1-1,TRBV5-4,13,CASSLDGGTEAFF
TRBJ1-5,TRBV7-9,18,CASSLAPLGYSSNQPQHF
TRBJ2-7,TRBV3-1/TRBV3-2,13,CASGRDSSYEQYF
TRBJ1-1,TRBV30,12,CAWRATGGQAFF
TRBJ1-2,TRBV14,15,CASSQGFSGDYGYTF
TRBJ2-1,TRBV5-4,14,CASSRQGGYNEQFF
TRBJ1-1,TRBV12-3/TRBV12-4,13,CASSIRENTEAFF
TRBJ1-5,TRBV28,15,CASSLRGQGNQPQHF
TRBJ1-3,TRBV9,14,CASSVGGGGNTIYF
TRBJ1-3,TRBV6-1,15,CASSELGASGNTIYF
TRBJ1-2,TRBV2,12,CASRGQGEGYTF
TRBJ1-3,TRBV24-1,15,CATSDRTGPGNTIYF
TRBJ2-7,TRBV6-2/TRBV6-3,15,CASSYSTRQTYEQYF
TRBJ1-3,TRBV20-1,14,CSASDRGSGNTIYF
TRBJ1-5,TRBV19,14,CASTRDRDFQPQHF
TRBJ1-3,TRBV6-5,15,CASSQTGQAGNTIYF
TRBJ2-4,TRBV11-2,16,CASSFPSTGPKNIQYF
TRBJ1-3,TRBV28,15,CASSLSSGQGNTIYF
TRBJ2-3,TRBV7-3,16,CASSLLVGSGMGTQYF
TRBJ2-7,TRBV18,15,CASSPAGRGRYEQYF
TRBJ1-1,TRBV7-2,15,CASSLAFRGLTEAFF
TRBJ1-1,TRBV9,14,CASSVGQLNTEAFF
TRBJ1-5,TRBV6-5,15,CASASLQVGHQPQHF
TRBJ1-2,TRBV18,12,CASSPQGVSYTF
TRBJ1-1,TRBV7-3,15,CASSLTGARNTEAFF
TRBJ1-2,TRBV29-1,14,CSVEPQETNYGYTF
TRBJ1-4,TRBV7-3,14,CASNRLAGSEKLFF
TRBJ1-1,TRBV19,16,CASSTFSGTGGSEAFF
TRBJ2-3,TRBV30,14,CAWSLGLASDTQYF
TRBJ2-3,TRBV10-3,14,CAISGQGAEDTQYF
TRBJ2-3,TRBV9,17,CASSVATGTSGADTQYF
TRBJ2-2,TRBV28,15,CASTSGGANTGELFF
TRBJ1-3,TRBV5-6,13,CASSRRLGNTIYF